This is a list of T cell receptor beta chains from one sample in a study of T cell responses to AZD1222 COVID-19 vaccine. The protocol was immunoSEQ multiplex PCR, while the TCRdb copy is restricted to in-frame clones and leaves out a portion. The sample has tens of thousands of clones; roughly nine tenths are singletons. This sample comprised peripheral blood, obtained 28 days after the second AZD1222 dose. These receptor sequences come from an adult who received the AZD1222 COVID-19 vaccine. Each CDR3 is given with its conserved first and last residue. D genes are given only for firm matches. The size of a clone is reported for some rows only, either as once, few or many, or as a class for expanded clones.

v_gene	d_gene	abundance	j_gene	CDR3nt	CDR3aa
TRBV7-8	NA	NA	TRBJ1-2	TGTGCCAGCAGCTTTCTCGACAGCAGATTCTATGGCTACACCTTC	CASSFLDSRFYGYTF
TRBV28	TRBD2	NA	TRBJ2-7	TGTGCCAGCAGTACCTTAGCGGGGGGGCAGGTCGAGCAGTACTTC	CASSTLAGGQVEQYF
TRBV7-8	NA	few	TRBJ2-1	TGTGCCAGCAGCTTAGCCCCGGGGGGCGGATACAATGAGCAGTTCTTC	CASSLAPGGGYNEQFF
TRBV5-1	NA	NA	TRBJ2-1	TGCGCCAGCAGCTTTGCGGTACATGAGCAGTTCTTC	CASSFAVHEQFF
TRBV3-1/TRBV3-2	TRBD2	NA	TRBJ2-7	TGTGCCAGCAGCCAAGATCTGGGACTAGCGGGGGCCCCCTCCTACGAGCAGTACTTC	CASSQDLGLAGAPSYEQYF
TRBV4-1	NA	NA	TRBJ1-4	TGCGCCAGCAGCCAAGTGGTCAGGGAAAATGAAAAACTGTTTTTT	CASSQVVRENEKLFF
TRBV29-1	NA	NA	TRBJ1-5	TGCAGCATGCGGGGGTCCAATCAGCCCCAGCATTTT	CSMRGSNQPQHF
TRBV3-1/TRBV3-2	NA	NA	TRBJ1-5	TGTGCCAGCAGCCAAGGGGTGAGGCAGCCCCAGCATTTT	CASSQGVRQPQHF
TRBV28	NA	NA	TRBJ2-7	TGTGCCAGCAGCTCAATGCGGGCGGGGAGCTCCTACGAGCAGTACTTC	CASSSMRAGSSYEQYF
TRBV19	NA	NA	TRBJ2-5	TGTGCCAGTAGTATAGGACCGTCGGACGACCAAGAGACCCAGTACTTC	CASSIGPSDDQETQYF
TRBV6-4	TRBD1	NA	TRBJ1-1	TGTGCCAGCAGTAGGACAGGGGACACCACTGAAGCTTTCTTT	CASSRTGDTTEAFF
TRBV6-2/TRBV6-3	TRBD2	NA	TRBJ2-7	TGTGCCAGCAGTTGGCCGCTAGCGGGGCCGGGGGTTACCTACGAGCAGTACTTC	CASSWPLAGPGVTYEQYF
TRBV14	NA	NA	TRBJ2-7	TGTGCCAGCAGCTCGGGGCGGGTGAGTCCCTACGAGCAGTACTTC	CASSSGRVSPYEQYF
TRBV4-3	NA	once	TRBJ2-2	TGCGCCAGCAGCCAAGACAGCTACACCGGGGAGCTGTTTTTT	CASSQDSYTGELFF
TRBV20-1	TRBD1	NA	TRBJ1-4	TGCAGTGTTTGGACAGGGGAAAAACTGTTTTTT	CSVWTGEKLFF
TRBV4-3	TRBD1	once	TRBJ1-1	TGCGCCAGCAGCCAAGTAGAGGGGGCAGCGAACACTGAAGCTTTCTTT	CASSQVEGAANTEAFF
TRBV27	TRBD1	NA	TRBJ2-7	TGTGCCAGCAGTTTAGGGACAGGTTCCTACGAGCAGTACTTC	CASSLGTGSYEQYF
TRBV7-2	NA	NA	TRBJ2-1	TGTGCCAGCAGCCCGGACTCTCCTGGGAATGAGCAGTTCTTC	CASSPDSPGNEQFF
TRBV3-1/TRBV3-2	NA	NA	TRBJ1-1	TGTGCCAGCAGCCAAGTTCCCGGTGTTGAAGCTTTCTTT	CASSQVPGVEAFF
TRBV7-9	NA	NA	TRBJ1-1	TGTGCCAGCAGCTCCTCGGGTATAAACACTGAAGCTTTCTTT	CASSSSGINTEAFF
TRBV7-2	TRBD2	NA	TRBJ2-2	TGTGCCAGCAGACGAAAGACTAGCGGGGGGGCGTCTCCCGGGGAGCTGTTTTTT	CASRRKTSGGASPGELFF
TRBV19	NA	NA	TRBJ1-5	TGTGCCAGTAGTATAGCCATAGCTACGATCCCCCAGCATTTT	CASSIAIATIPQHF
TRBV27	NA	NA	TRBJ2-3	TGTGCCAGCAGTTTATGGGGCCAGAGCACAGATACGCAGTATTTT	CASSLWGQSTDTQYF
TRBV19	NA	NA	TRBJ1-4	TGTGCCAGTAATGGGACACCTAATGAAAAACTGTTTTTT	CASNGTPNEKLFF
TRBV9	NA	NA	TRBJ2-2	TGTGCCAGCAGCCCCAGAGGGAGTGCCGGGGAGCTGTTTTTT	CASSPRGSAGELFF
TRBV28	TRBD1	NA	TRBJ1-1	TGTGCCAGCAGTCAACGGACAGGTAACCCTTTATCTGAAGCTTTCTTT	CASSQRTGNPLSEAFF
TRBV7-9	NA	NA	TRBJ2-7	TGTGCCAGCAGCCCCAGGATTGGTGCAGGAGACTACGAGCAGTACTTC	CASSPRIGAGDYEQYF
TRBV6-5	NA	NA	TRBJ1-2	TGTGCCAGCAGTTACGGCGGGGCCTATGGCTACACCTTC	CASSYGGAYGYTF
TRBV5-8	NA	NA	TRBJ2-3	TGTGCCAGCCAACGGAGGGGTGATGGCAGGGGGAGACCAGATACGCAGTATTTT	CASQRRGDGRGRPDTQYF